A selection of T cell receptor beta chains follows, all from one sample in a study of T cell repertoires in cytomegalovirus infection. MiXCR, applied by TCRdb to the reads, yields one record per CDR3 protein. The repertoire holds hundreds of thousands of distinct CDR3 sequences, with 24% as singletons. The sequenced sample was CD8+ T cells from PBMCs. These receptors were collected from a human donor in good health (CMV status not recorded). Some clones in this sample may be carry-over from other donors' samples. CDR3s include the opening cysteine and the closing phenylalanine or tryptophan. D genes are given only for firm matches. Only some rows state a clone size, as once, few, many or a class for expanded clones.

V	size	D	J	DNA	CDR3
TRBV4-2	.	.	TRBJ2-1	TGTACCAGCAGCCAAGCTCAGGGGCGTTTCGATGAGCAGTTCTTC	CTSSQAQGRFDEQFF
TRBV28	.	.	TRBJ1-1	TGTGCCAGCAGTTTAATAGGGGTTAGTGAAGCTTTCTTT	CASSLIGVSEAFF
TRBV7-6	once	.	TRBJ2-1	TGTGCCAGCAGCCGACGGTCCAATGAGCAGTTCTTC	CASSRRSNEQFF
TRBV11-3	many	TRBD2	TRBJ2-1	TGTGCCAGCAGCCGACCGTCCCGGGGGGACTACAATGAGCAGTTCTTC	CASSRPSRGDYNEQFF
TRBV7-9	many	TRBD2	TRBJ2-1	TGTGCCAGCAGCTTAGTAGGGAGGGGCCCGTCCGGCAATGAGCAGTTCTTC	CASSLVGRGPSGNEQFF
TRBV5-1	few	TRBD2	TRBJ2-7	TGCGCCAGCAGCACTGGACTAGCGTCCCTCTCCTACGAGCAGTACTTC	CASSTGLASLSYEQYF
TRBV7-9	many	.	TRBJ1-2	TGTGCCAGCAGCTTAGCGGTGGGGGGCGACTATGGCTACACCTTC	CASSLAVGGDYGYTF
TRBV7-9	many	.	TRBJ2-2	TGTGCCAGCAGCTCATACCTTACTAGGGAGAGGACCGGGGAGCTGTTTTTT	CASSSYLTRERTGELFF
TRBV6-2/TRBV6-3	few	.	TRBJ1-2	TGTGCCAGCAGTTCTGACCGCGAGAGGTATGGCTACACCTTC	CASSSDRERYGYTF
TRBV7-2	many	.	TRBJ2-7	TGTGCCAGCAGCTTCTCCGGGACTGACTACGAGCAGTACTTC	CASSFSGTDYEQYF
TRBV9	.	.	TRBJ1-1	TGTGCCAGCAGCGTAGGAGGGTTTGGCACTGAAGCTTTCTTT	CASSVGGFGTEAFF
TRBV13	.	.	TRBJ1-6	TGTGCCAGCAGCCCTAGGGCAGGGGTTTTCTCCAGATATAATTCACCCCTCCACTTT	CASSPRAGVFSRYNSPLHF
TRBV4-2	few	.	TRBJ2-7	TGTGCCAGCAGCCAAGAGTCGGGTGAGCAGTACTTC	CASSQESGEQYF
TRBV7-9	many	TRBD2	TRBJ2-2	TGTGCCAGCAGGACGGGACTAGCGGGGGCCTACACCGGGGAGCTGTTTTTT	CASRTGLAGAYTGELFF
TRBV13	.	.	TRBJ2-2	TGTGCCAGAAGACACGACACCAGGGAGCTGTTTTTT	CARRHDTRELFF
TRBV4-3	.	TRBD1	TRBJ1-2	TGCGCCAGCAGCCAAGACCGAACAGGGGCAATACTCTATGGCTACACCTTC	CASSQDRTGAILYGYTF
TRBV20-1	.	TRBD1	TRBJ2-7	TGCAGTGCTAGAGTACGGGACAGGCCACGAGGCGAGCAGTACTTC	CSARVRDRPRGEQYF
TRBV6-5	many	TRBD2	TRBJ2-3	TGTGCCAGCAGCTATAGCGGGGGACTCACAGATACGCAGTATTTT	CASSYSGGLTDTQYF
TRBV27	.	.	TRBJ2-1	TGTGACAGCACCCCGACTAGTGGCTACAATGAGCAGTTCTTC	CDSTPTSGYNEQFF
TRBV20-1	.	TRBD1	TRBJ1-2	TGCGGTGCTAGCGATACAGGGGAGTCCTATGGCTACACCTTC	CGASDTGESYGYTF
TRBV29-1	few	.	TRBJ2-1	TGCAGCGTTGTCTGGGGTAGCTACAATGAGCAGTTCTTC	CSVVWGSYNEQFF
TRBV6-6	few	TRBD2	TRBJ2-5	TGTGCCAGCAGTTACGATACTAGCGACGCACAAGAGACCCAGTACTTC	CASSYDTSDAQETQYF
TRBV5-1	.	.	TRBJ2-7	TGCGCCAGCAGCCCCCTTGGGCAGGGGACGGACGAGCAGTACTTC	CASSPLGQGTDEQYF
TRBV12-3/TRBV12-4	.	.	TRBJ2-7	TGTGCCAGCAGTTTATATCCAGGGGAGGAACAGTACTTC	CASSLYPGEEQYF
TRBV6-1	many	.	TRBJ1-1	TGTGCCAGCTGGGACTCTATGACTGAAGCTTTCTTT	CASWDSMTEAFF
TRBV6-1	many	.	TRBJ2-5	TGTGCCAGCAGTGCACAAGGGCTTCAGTACTTC	CASSAQGLQYF
TRBV13	.	TRBD1	TRBJ2-7	TGTGCCAGCAGCTCCGGACAGGAGGCTCCCTACGAGCAGTACTTC	CASSSGQEAPYEQYF
TRBV7-8	.	.	TRBJ2-2	TGTGCCAGCAGCCCTCTCGGCGGGAACACCGGGGAGCTGTTTTTT	CASSPLGGNTGELFF
TRBV7-3	many	.	TRBJ2-2	TGTGCCAGCAGCCTGGGGGCGGGGGCCACGAACACCGGGGAGCTGTTTTTT	CASSLGAGATNTGELFF
TRBV3-1	few	.	TRBJ1-2	TGTGCCAGCAGCCTCAAGAACGCAGATTTCTATGGCTACACCTTC	CASSLKNADFYGYTF
TRBV25-1	many	.	TRBJ2-1	TGTGCCAGCAGTGAGGGTAGCGTGCACAATGAGCAGTTCTTC	CASSEGSVHNEQFF
TRBV7-3	many	.	TRBJ2-1	TGTGCCAGCAGCTTAGCTAGCCAAGCCTACAATGAGCAGTTCTTC	CASSLASQAYNEQFF
TRBV11-3	few	.	TRBJ2-2	TGTGCCAGCAGCTTAGATCTAACAGGGTTTGCCACCGGGGAGCTGTTTTTT	CASSLDLTGFATGELFF
TRBV7-8	many	.	TRBJ1-4	TGTGCCAGCAGCTCGGTGACAGCTACTAATGAAAAACTGTTTTTT	CASSSVTATNEKLFF
TRBV19	.	TRBD1	TRBJ1-1	TGTGCCAGTAGTTTCCGGGACAGGGGACCTGGCACTGAAGCTTTCTTT	CASSFRDRGPGTEAFF